The rows below give T cell receptor beta chains drawn from one sample of a study of control samples from healthy donors and cancer patients. Repertoires were generated with immunoSEQ multiplex PCR, while TCRdb's copy carries only in-frame clones and drops some. The sample has 95,000 to 150,000 clones, approximately 90% seen once. Sequenced material: blood. All receptors come from a woman aged 18 to 35 in good health. Both conserved end residues are part of each CDR3. The D gene is left open where the match is weak. For some rows the clone size is stated as once, few or many, or as a class when expanded; others skip it.

d_gene | j_gene | abundance | v_gene | CDR3nt | CDR3aa
- | TRBJ2-6 | - | TRBV4-3 | TGCGCCAGCAGCCGGGACACGATCTCTGGGGCCAACGTCCTGACTTTC | CASSRDTISGANVLTF
TRBD2 | TRBJ2-3 | - | TRBV6-1 | TGTGCCAGCAGTGAAGGGGGACTAGCGGGAACGCGCGCGCAGTATTTT | CASSEGGLAGTRAQYF
TRBD1 | TRBJ1-2 | - | TRBV7-9 | TGTGCCAGCAGCCGGGGCGTCGACAGGGAGTATGGCTACACCTTC | CASSRGVDREYGYTF
- | TRBJ1-4 | - | TRBV7-9 | TGTGCCAGCAGCTTACAAGGTCCGACGATGGACCGAACTAATGAAAAACTGTTTTTT | CASSLQGPTMDRTNEKLFF
- | TRBJ2-2 | - | TRBV4-3 | TGCGCCAGCAGCCCCGAGACGGGTACCCTGAACACCGGGGAGCTGTTTTTT | CASSPETGTLNTGELFF
TRBD1 | TRBJ2-6 | - | TRBV27 | TGTGCCAGCAGTTTATTGGTTGGCCAGGGGGCCGATCCCAACGTCCTGACTTTC | CASSLLVGQGADPNVLTF
- | TRBJ1-5 | - | TRBV19 | TGTGCCTCTAAGTACGGGTATAGCAATCAGCCCCAGCATTTT | CASKYGYSNQPQHF
- | TRBJ2-3 | - | TRBV7-2 | TGTGCCAGCAGCTTATTGACAGATACGCAGTATTTT | CASSLLTDTQYF
- | TRBJ2-7 | - | TRBV12-3/TRBV12-4 | TGTGCCAGCAGTTTAGCAGTCCCCTACGAGCAGTACTTC | CASSLAVPYEQYF
TRBD2 | TRBJ2-5 | - | TRBV3-1/TRBV3-2 | TGTGCCAGCAGCCAAGAGAAATTGACTAGCGGGCGCGAGACCCAGTACTTC | CASSQEKLTSGRETQYF
- | TRBJ2-7 | - | TRBV3-1/TRBV3-2 | TGTGCCAGCAGCCAAAGGGGGTGGGGGTTCCAGTACTTC | CASSQRGWGFQYF
- | TRBJ2-7 | few | TRBV19 | TGTGCCAGTAGTATAAAGTTTGGGGGTTCCTACGAGCAGTACTTC | CASSIKFGGSYEQYF
- | TRBJ1-1 | - | TRBV7-9 | TGTGCCAGCAGCTTATCGCCAGGGTCGAACACTGAAGCTTTCTTT | CASSLSPGSNTEAFF
- | TRBJ2-7 | - | TRBV18 | TGTGCCAGCTCACCGATGCCGACCCCCGGCTACGAGCAGTACTTC | CASSPMPTPGYEQYF
TRBD1 | TRBJ2-7 | - | TRBV27 | TGTGCCAGCAGTTACCGGGACAGGGCTACCTACGAGCAGTACTTC | CASSYRDRATYEQYF
- | TRBJ2-7 | - | TRBV28 | TGTGCCAGCAGTTTATCAGGACCTACCTACGAGCAGTACTTC | CASSLSGPTYEQYF
- | TRBJ1-5 | once | TRBV10-2 | TGCGCCAGCAGCGGGGATCCCAATCAGCCCCAGCATTTT | CASSGDPNQPQHF
TRBD1 | TRBJ1-1 | - | TRBV27 | TGTGCCAGCAGTCCTTACAGGGGGAACACTGAAGCTTTCTTT | CASSPYRGNTEAFF
TRBD2 | TRBJ2-1 | - | TRBV4-1 | TGCGCCAGCAGCCTCAGCGGGAGGGGGTATGAGCAGTTCTTC | CASSLSGRGYEQFF
- | TRBJ2-3 | - | TRBV3-1/TRBV3-2 | TGTGCCAGCAGCCAAGTCGGGCTCGCCCCGTGGACAGATACGCAGTATTTT | CASSQVGLAPWTDTQYF
TRBD1 | TRBJ1-1 | - | TRBV3-1/TRBV3-2 | TGTGCCAGCAGCCTATACACAGGGGGCACTGAAGCTTTCTTT | CASSLYTGGTEAFF
- | TRBJ1-1 | - | TRBV6-5 | TGTGCCAGCAGCCTCACAGGGATCACTGAAGCTTTCTTT | CASSLTGITEAFF
TRBD2 | TRBJ2-2 | - | TRBV7-8 | TGTGCCAGCAGAAGCGGGGCGAACACCGGGGAGCTGTTTTTT | CASRSGANTGELFF
- | TRBJ2-7 | - | TRBV28 | TGTGCCAGCAGTTTAATGGGGGTGGGGGAGCAGTACTTC | CASSLMGVGEQYF
TRBD1 | TRBJ1-1 | many | TRBV5-6 | TGTGCCAGCAGCTTGTTCGGACAGGGGGGGAACACTGAAGCTTTCTTT | CASSLFGQGGNTEAFF
- | TRBJ1-2 | - | TRBV6-2/TRBV6-3 | TGTGCCAGCAGCGCAGTTGTAAGACAGGCCTATGGCTACACCTTC | CASSAVVRQAYGYTF
- | TRBJ2-5 | - | TRBV7-2 | TGTGCCAGCAGCCCCAACCAGGGTCCTCAAGAGACCCAGTACTTC | CASSPNQGPQETQYF
- | TRBJ1-6 | - | TRBV4-3 | TGCGCCAGCAGCCAAGAAATGGGACTCAGAAATTCACCCCTCCACTTT | CASSQEMGLRNSPLHF
- | TRBJ1-2 | - | TRBV18 | TGTGCCAGCTCACCAAGCAAGGGGAGCTATGGCTACACCTTC | CASSPSKGSYGYTF
- | TRBJ2-1 | - | TRBV19 | TGTGCCAGTAGGATGCGGGGCTATGAGCAGTTCTTC | CASRMRGYEQFF
TRBD1 | TRBJ1-2 | - | TRBV28 | TGTGCCAGCAGTCCACGACAGGGCATCTATGGCTACACCTTC | CASSPRQGIYGYTF
- | TRBJ2-1 | - | TRBV4-2 | TGTGCCAGCAGCCAAGAGCGTGGGCGGGCAACCTACAATGAGCAGTTCTTC | CASSQERGRATYNEQFF
- | TRBJ2-5 | - | TRBV5-4 | TGTGCCAGCAGCCTCAGGGACCAAGAGACCCAGTACTTC | CASSLRDQETQYF
TRBD1 | TRBJ2-3 | - | TRBV24-1 | TGTGCCACCAGTGATTTCCGGACAGGGGAGGGTGTCACAGATACGCAGTATTTT | CATSDFRTGEGVTDTQYF
TRBD1 | TRBJ2-3 | once | TRBV6-5 | TGTGCCAGCGGACAAAACAGGGGTCTCACAGATACGCAGTATTTT | CASGQNRGLTDTQYF
TRBD1 | TRBJ2-7 | - | TRBV28 | TGTGCCAGCAGTCCCCGGACAGGGAAAAATGCCTACGAGCAGTACTTC | CASSPRTGKNAYEQYF
- | TRBJ1-1 | - | TRBV21-1 | TGTGCCAGCAGCAAAAGAAAAGAACGGCTGAACACTGAAGCTTTCTTT | CASSKRKERLNTEAFF
- | TRBJ2-6 | - | TRBV7-2 | TGTGCCAGCAGCCTTATGCCCACGGGACTGTCTGGGGCCAACGTCCTGACTTTC | CASSLMPTGLSGANVLTF
- | TRBJ2-1 | - | TRBV4-2 | TGTGCCAGCAGCCAAGATCTCGTAGCGGTTACCTCCTACAATGAGCAGTTCTTC | CASSQDLVAVTSYNEQFF
- | TRBJ2-3 | - | TRBV28 | TGTGCCAGCAGTTTTCAGGATACAGCGGGCACAGATACGCAGTATTTT | CASSFQDTAGTDTQYF
TRBD1 | TRBJ1-5 | - | TRBV7-2 | TGTGCCAGCAGCCAGTCCGCTGGACAGGGATCGGGTCAGCCCCAGCATTTT | CASSQSAGQGSGQPQHF
- | TRBJ1-4 | - | TRBV28 | TGTGCCAGCAGTTATTCCAGGGAAGACGAAAAACTGTTTTTT | CASSYSREDEKLFF
- | TRBJ1-6 | - | TRBV29-1 | TGCAGCGTTGAAGATCAGAGCGCCCTCCACTTT | CSVEDQSALHF
- | TRBJ1-1 | - | TRBV5-1 | TGCGCCAGCAGCTTGGTGGATAACACTGAAGCTTTCTTT | CASSLVDNTEAFF
- | TRBJ2-5 | - | TRBV7-6 | TGTGCCAGCAGCTTATATCTACAGCACCAAGAGACCCAGTACTTC | CASSLYLQHQETQYF
- | TRBJ1-5 | - | TRBV10-3 | TGTGCCACGGCGATCACGGGCAGGAACAGCAATCAGCCCCAGCATTTT | CATAITGRNSNQPQHF
TRBD1 | TRBJ1-1 | - | TRBV5-6 | TGTGCCAGCAGCTTGCGTCCGCGACAGGGTAACACTGAAGCTTTCTTT | CASSLRPRQGNTEAFF
- | TRBJ2-5 | - | TRBV18 | TGTGCCAGCTCACCCTCCGTGGAGGGAGGCACAGAGACCCAGTACTTC | CASSPSVEGGTETQYF
- | TRBJ2-2 | - | TRBV18 | TGTGCCAGCTCACCGCTCGGGGGGCTTAACACCGGGGAGCTGTTTTTT | CASSPLGGLNTGELFF